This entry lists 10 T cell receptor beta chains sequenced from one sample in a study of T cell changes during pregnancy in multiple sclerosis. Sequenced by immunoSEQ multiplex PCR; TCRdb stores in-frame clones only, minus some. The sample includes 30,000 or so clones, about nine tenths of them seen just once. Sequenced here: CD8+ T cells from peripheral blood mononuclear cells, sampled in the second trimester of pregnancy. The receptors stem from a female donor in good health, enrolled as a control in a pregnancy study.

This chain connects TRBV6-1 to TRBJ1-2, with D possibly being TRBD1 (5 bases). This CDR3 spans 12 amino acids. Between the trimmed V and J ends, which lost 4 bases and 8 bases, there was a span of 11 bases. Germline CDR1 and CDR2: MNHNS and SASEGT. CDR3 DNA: TGTGCCAGCAGTGCCGACAGAATCGGCTACACCTTC. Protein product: CASSADRIGYTF.

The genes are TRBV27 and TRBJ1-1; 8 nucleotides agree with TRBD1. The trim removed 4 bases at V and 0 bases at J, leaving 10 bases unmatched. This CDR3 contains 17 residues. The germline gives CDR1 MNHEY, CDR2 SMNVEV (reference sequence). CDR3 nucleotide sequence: TGTGCCAGCAGTTCTGGACAGGGCGCAGGGATGAACACTGAAGCTTTCTTT. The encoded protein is CASSSGQGAGMNTEAFF.

CDR3 DNA sequence: TGTGCCAGCAGCTCGGGACTTTCTGAAGCTTTCTTT. Its translation is CASSSGLSEAFF. The rearrangement uses TRBV13 and TRBJ1-1, with D possibly matching TRBD1 (5 bases). There are 12 residues in the CDR3. Germline V gene data show CDR1 as PRHDT and CDR2 as FYEKMQ (reference sequence). Trimming removed 4 bases from V and 6 bases from J, with 9 bases in between.

The chain's CDR3 is CASSLGQDEQFF. Here the CDR3 DNA reads TGTGCCAGCAGCTTGGGACAAGATGAGCAGTTCTTC. This chain connects TRBV5-6 to TRBJ2-1; D remains unclear. This CDR3 is built from 12 residues. Germline V gene lookup returns CDR1 SGHDT and CDR2 YYEEEE. The V end was cut by 0 bases, the J end by 8 bases, with 6 bases between.

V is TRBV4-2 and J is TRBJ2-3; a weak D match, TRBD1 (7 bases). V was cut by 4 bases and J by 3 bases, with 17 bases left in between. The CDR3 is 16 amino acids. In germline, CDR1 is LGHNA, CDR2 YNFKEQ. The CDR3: CASSLTRGARTDTQYF. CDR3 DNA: TGTGCCAGCAGCCTAACCAGGGGGGCTAGGACAGATACGCAGTATTTT.

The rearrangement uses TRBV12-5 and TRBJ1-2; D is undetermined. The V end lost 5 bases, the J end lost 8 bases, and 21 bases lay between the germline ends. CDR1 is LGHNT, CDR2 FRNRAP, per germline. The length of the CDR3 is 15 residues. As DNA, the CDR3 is TGTGCTAGTGGTCTAGGCGGCTTGCCTGGGAGCGGCTACACCTTC. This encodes CASGLGGLPGSGYTF.

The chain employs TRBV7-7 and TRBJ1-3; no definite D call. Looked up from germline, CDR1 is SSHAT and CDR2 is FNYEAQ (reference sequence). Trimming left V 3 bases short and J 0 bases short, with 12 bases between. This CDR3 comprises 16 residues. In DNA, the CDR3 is TGTGCCAGCAGCTTGGACTACCGGGACTCTGGAAACACCATATATTTT. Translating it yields CASSLDYRDSGNTIYF.

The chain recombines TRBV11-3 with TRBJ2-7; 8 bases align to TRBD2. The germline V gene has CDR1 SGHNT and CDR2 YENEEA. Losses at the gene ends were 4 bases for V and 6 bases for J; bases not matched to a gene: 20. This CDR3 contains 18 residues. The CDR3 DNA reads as TGTGCCAGCAGCTCTGGGGGAGACGGGGGGGCCTCTTCTTGCGAGCAGTACTTC. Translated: CASSSGGDGGASSCEQYF.

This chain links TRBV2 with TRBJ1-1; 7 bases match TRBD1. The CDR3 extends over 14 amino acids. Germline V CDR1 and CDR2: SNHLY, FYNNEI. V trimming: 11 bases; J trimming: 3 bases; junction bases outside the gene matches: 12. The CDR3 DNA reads TGTGCCGGCCGCGACAGGGATTTTTACACTGAAGCTTTCTTT. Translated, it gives CAGRDRDFYTEAFF.

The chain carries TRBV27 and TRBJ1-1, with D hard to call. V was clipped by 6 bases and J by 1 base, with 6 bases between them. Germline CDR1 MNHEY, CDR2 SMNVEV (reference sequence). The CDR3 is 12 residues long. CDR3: CASRKQNTEAFF. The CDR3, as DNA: TGTGCCAGCAGAAAACAGAACACTGAAGCTTTCTTT.